A single T cell receptor (beta chain) is shown here with its context. The target antigen is unknown. The data were taken from a study of radiotherapy plus CTLA-4 blockade in lung cancer. Study details: Disease control was achieved by 31% of patients, and objective responses by about 19%. Findings and caveats of the study: The best prediction of response reportedly came from early blood T cell clone dynamics, with interferon-beta. Expansion of tumor-derived TCR clones was observed in blood after radiotherapy plus ipilimumab.

Treatment of patients with chemo-refractory metastatic non-small-cell lung cancer consisted of focal radiation plus CTLA-4 blockade with ipilimumab. After removal of 0 bases from V and 0 bases from J, the junction contained 5 bases not matched to a gene. The CDR3 sequence is 16 residues long. CDR1 and CDR2 (germline): GTSNPN, SVGIG (reference sequence). TCRdb's copy holds only in-frame clones and misses some; the assay was immunoSEQ multiplex PCR. The data show around 59,000 clones, just over 75% seen once. This receptor was obtained from a human donor with non-small cell lung cancer who had a partial response to radiotherapy plus ipilimumab. The chain recombines TRBV30 with TRBJ2-1, with 7 bases lining up with TRBD2. The specimen comprised peripheral blood, sampled from a patient treated with radiotherapy plus ipilimumab. The CDR3 is CAWSVFPGGSYNEQFF. For the CDR3, the DNA is TGTGCCTGGAGTGTATTTCCGGGGGGCTCCTACAATGAGCAGTTCTTC.